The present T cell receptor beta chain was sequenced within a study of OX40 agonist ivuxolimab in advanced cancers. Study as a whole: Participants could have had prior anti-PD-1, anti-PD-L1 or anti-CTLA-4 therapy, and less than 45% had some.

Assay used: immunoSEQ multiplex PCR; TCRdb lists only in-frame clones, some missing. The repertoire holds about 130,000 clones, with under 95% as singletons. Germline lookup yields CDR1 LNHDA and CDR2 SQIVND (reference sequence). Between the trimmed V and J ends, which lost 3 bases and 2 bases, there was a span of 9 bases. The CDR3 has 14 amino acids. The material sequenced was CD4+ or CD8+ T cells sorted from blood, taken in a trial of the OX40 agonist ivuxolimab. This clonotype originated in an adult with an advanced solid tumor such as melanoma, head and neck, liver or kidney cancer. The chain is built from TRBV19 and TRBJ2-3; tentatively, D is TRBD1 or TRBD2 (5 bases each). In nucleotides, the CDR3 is TGTGCCAGTAGTATTACCGGGACCACAGATACGCAGTATTTT. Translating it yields CASSITGTTDTQYF.